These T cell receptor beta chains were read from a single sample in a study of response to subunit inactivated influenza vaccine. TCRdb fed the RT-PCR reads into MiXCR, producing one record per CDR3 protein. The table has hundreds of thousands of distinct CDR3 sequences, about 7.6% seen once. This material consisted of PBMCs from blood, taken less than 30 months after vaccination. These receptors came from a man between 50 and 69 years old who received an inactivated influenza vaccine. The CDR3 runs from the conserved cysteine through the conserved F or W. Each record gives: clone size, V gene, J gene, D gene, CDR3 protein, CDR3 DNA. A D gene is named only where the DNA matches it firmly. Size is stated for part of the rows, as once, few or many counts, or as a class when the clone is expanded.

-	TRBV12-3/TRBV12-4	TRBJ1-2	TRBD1	CASTPRQGSGYTF	TGTGCCAGCACTCCCCGACAGGGTAGTGGCTACACCTTC
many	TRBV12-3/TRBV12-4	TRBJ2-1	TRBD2	CASSFGTSGSSYNEQFF	TGTGCCAGCAGTTTCGGCACTAGCGGTAGCTCCTACAATGAGCAGTTCTTC
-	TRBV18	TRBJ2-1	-	CASSPYLVQPNEQFF	TGTGCCAGCTCACCCTATTTGGTTCAGCCCAATGAGCAGTTCTTC
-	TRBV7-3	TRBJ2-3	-	CASSLRAAPDTQYF	TGTGCCAGCAGCTTAAGGGCAGCGCCCGATACGCAGTATTTT
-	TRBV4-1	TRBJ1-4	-	CASSQGGRGPNEKLFF	TGCGCCAGCAGCCAAGGAGGGAGGGGCCCTAATGAAAAACTGTTTTTT
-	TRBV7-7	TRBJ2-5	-	CASSPEYQETQYF	TGTGCCAGCAGCCCAGAGTACCAAGAGACCCAGTACTTC
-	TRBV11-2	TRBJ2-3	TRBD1	CASSRTGPPSDTQYF	TGTGCCAGCAGCCGGACAGGTCCGCCCTCGGATACGCAGTATTTT
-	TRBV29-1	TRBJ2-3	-	CSVPGTPSGTDTQYF	TGCAGCGTCCCTGGGACTCCCTCGGGGACAGATACGCAGTATTTT
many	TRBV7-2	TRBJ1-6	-	CASSSGNDSPLHF	TGTGCCAGCAGCTCCGGTAACGATTCACCCCTCCACTTT
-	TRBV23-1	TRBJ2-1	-	CASSHGGWDNEQFF	TGCGCCAGCAGTCATGGGGGATGGGACAATGAGCAGTTCTTC
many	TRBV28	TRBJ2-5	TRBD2	CASSEYSGTSDLAGETQYF	TGTGCCAGCAGTGAGTACTCCGGGACTAGCGACCTGGCAGGGGAGACCCAGTACTTC
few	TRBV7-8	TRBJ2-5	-	CASSFYSESAETQYF	TGTGCCAGCAGCTTCTACTCCGAATCCGCAGAGACCCAGTACTTC
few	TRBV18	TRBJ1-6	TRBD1	CASSPPWGQGNSPLHF	TGTGCCAGCTCACCACCGTGGGGACAGGGGAATTCACCCCTCCACTTT
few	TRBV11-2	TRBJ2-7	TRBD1	CASQPRDRGSYEQYF	TGTGCCAGCCAACCCCGGGACAGGGGTTCCTACGAGCAGTACTTC
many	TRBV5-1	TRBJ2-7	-	CASRLAGTSYEQYF	TGCGCCAGCAGACTGGCTGGAACGTCCTACGAGCAGTACTTC
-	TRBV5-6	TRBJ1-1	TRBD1	CASSPLDRAGTEAFF	TGTGCCAGCAGCCCCCTGGACAGGGCGGGAACTGAAGCTTTCTTT
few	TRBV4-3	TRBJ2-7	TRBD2	CASSQGLAGGPVEQYF	TGCGCCAGCAGCCAAGGACTAGCGGGAGGGCCAGTAGAGCAGTACTTC
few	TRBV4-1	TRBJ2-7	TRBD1	CASSQGQGLVVDF	TGCGCCAGCAGCCAAGGACAGGGATTAGTCGTTGACTTC
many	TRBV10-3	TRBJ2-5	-	CAISESGETQYF	TGTGCCATCAGTGAGTCGGGAGAGACCCAGTACTTC
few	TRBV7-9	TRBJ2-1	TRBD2	CASSLTRGGSYNEQFF	TGTGCCAGCAGCTTAACTCGGGGGGGCAGTTACAATGAGCAGTTCTTC
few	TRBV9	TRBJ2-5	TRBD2	CASSAAGTSRETQYF	TGTGCCAGCAGTGCCGCCGGGACTAGCCGAGAGACCCAGTACTTC
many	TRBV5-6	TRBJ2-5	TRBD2	CASSFMRGSQETQYF	TGTGCCAGCAGCTTCATGCGGGGGAGCCAAGAGACCCAGTACTTC
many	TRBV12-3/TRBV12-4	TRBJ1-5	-	CASSLQGSGQPQHF	TGTGCCAGCAGTCTACAGGGTTCTGGCCAGCCCCAGCATTTT